A selection of T cell receptor beta chains follows, all from one sample in a study of identical twins. TCRdb processed the 5' RACE reads anew with MiXCR; each CDR3 protein has one entry. The sample consists of hundreds of thousands of distinct CDR3 sequences, 15% to 20% of them appearing once. The data were also submitted as part of a second study, on T cells expressing NK-cell markers.

The sequenced sample was PBMCs. All receptors come from a woman younger than 35 in good health. CDR3s include the opening cysteine and the closing phenylalanine or tryptophan. The D gene is left open where the match is weak. For some rows the clone size is stated as once, few or many, or as a class when expanded; others skip it.

13,-,-,TRBV12-3/TRBV12-4,TRBJ1-1,TGTGCCAGCAGTTTAAGATCCTCCCGAGGGGCTTTCTTT,CASSLRSSRGAFF
13,few,-,TRBV12-3/TRBV12-4,TRBJ2-7,TGTGCCAGCAGACGAGAGAGGGTTTACGAGCAGTACTTC,CASRRERVYEQYF
15,few,-,TRBV5-1,TRBJ2-3,TGCGCCAGCAGCCCAAGGCGGGACCGCACAGATACGCAGTATTTT,CASSPRRDRTDTQYF
12,-,-,TRBV29-1,TRBJ1-4,TGCAGCGTTAAGGTAGAGCAGAGGGAACTGTTTTTT,CSVKVEQRELFF
14,-,-,TRBV9,TRBJ2-7,TGTGCCAGCAGCGCCAGGATGGGATCCTACGAGCAGTACTTC,CASSARMGSYEQYF
16,few,TRBD2,TRBV10-2,TRBJ2-1,TGCGCCAGCGCACGGACTAGCGGGAGGATCTACAATGAGCAGTTCTTC,CASARTSGRIYNEQFF
15,few,TRBD1,TRBV5-1,TRBJ2-2,TGCGCCAGCAGCTGGGACAGGGAGAACACCGGGGAGCTGTTTTTT,CASSWDRENTGELFF
15,-,TRBD1,TRBV6-1,TRBJ2-7,TGTGCCAGCAGTCGTTCGACAGGGGATTTTTACGAGCAGTACTTC,CASSRSTGDFYEQYF
15,-,TRBD1,TRBV7-9,TRBJ1-4,TGTGCCAGCAGCGTGCCGGGACAGCAGAATGAAAAACTGTTTTTT,CASSVPGQQNEKLFF
15,many,TRBD1,TRBV7-2,TRBJ2-3,TGTGCCAGCAGCTTTTGGACAGGGGGCACAGATACGCAGTATTTT,CASSFWTGGTDTQYF
11,many,-,TRBV18,TRBJ2-7,TGTGCCAGCTCACCAAGTAACGAGCAGTACTTC,CASSPSNEQYF
14,-,-,TRBV20-1,TRBJ2-3,TGCAGTGCTAGAGATGCATCAGGGTCAGATACGCAGTATTTT,CSARDASGSDTQYF
18,few,TRBD1,TRBV12-3/TRBV12-4,TRBJ1-5,TGTGCCAGCAGCTTTTTCAACCCGGGACAGGGGTCGGGGCAGCCCCAGCATTTT,CASSFFNPGQGSGQPQHF
12,-,-,TRBV7-2,TRBJ2-3,TGTGCCAGCAGCCCCGGGGGTGCTACGCAGTATTTT,CASSPGGATQYF
13,few,-,TRBV27,TRBJ2-5,TGTGCCAGCAGTTCTGGGACTCGGCAGACCCAGTACTTC,CASSSGTRQTQYF
12,-,-,TRBV27,TRBJ1-1,TGTGCCAGTCAAGGGATGAACACTGAAGCTTTCTTT,CASQGMNTEAFF
13,-,-,TRBV24-1,TRBJ1-2,TGTGCCACCAGTGATTTCCCCTTCTATGGCTACACCTTC,CATSDFPFYGYTF
14,many,TRBD1,TRBV20-1,TRBJ1-6,TGCAGTGCACAGGGACAGGGAGTTAGTTCACCCCTCCACTTT,CSAQGQGVSSPLHF
15,-,-,TRBV7-2,TRBJ2-2,TGTGCCAGCTCAATTAGGGGGGTGAACACCGGGGAGCTGTTTTTT,CASSIRGVNTGELFF